What follows are 13 T cell receptor beta chains derived from one specimen sequenced in a study of CD8 T cells in Susac syndrome. It was with random hexamers that about 0.45 to 1 ug RNA was reverse transcribed. Each CDR3 protein is one row after TCRdb ran MiXCR on the immunoSEQ multiplex PCR reads. Altogether about 150,000 distinct CDR3 sequences are present, 95% being singletons, with the ten largest covering over 0.095%. Sequenced material: CD4+ T cells from PBMCs. Receptor source: a human donor with multiple sclerosis.

The count of this clonotype is one. The chain is built from TRBV5-1 and TRBJ1-6; no reliable D call. The germline V gene encodes CDR1 SGHRS and CDR2 YFSETQ. V gave up 0 bases and J gave up 7 bases, with 11 bases separating them. The CDR3 covers 15 residues. The CDR3 bases are TGCGCCAGCAGCTTGGTGGAGGGCGGCAATTCACCCCTCCACTTT. It translates to CASSLVEGGNSPLHF.

The chain carries TRBV30 and TRBJ2-5; D is possibly TRBD1 or TRBD2 (5 bases each). The germline V gene has CDR1 GTSNPN and CDR2 SVGIG (reference sequence). The CDR3 totals 13 residues. Trimming took 0 bases from V and 4 from J, leaving 9 bases between them. The CDR3 bases are TGTGCCTGGAGTGTACTTGGGGGAGAGACCCAGTACTTC. It translates to CAWSVLGGETQYF.

This chain joins TRBV29-1 and TRBJ1-2; 11 bases line up with TRBD1. Unmatched junction bases numbered 9, after V lost 1 base and J lost 8 bases. This CDR3 has 15 residues. Germline loops: CDR1 SQVTM, CDR2 ANQGSEA. The CDR3 region is CSVEVPGTGGRGYTF. The CDR3, as DNA: TGCAGCGTTGAAGTTCCCGGGACAGGGGGACGAGGCTACACCTTC.

This sequence joins TRBV20-1 and TRBJ1-2, with TRBD1 as a possible D gene (5 bases). This CDR3 comprises 13 residues. V was cut by 3 bases and J by 0 bases, with 8 bases left in between. Germline V gene data show CDR1 as DFQATT and CDR2 as SNEGSKA (reference sequence). CDR3 bases: TGCAGTGCTAGCCAGGGAGCTAACTATGGCTACACCTTC. This gives the protein CSASQGANYGYTF.

The V and J genes are TRBV20-1 and TRBJ1-2; no firm D call. V lost 5 bases and J lost 4, with 11 bases in between. Germline CDR1 DFQATT, CDR2 SNEGSKA (reference sequence). The CDR3 has 12 residues. The CDR3 nucleotides are TGCAGTGCTTCCTGGAGAGTCTATGGCTACACCTTC. The encoded protein is CSASWRVYGYTF.

The chain employs TRBV4-1 and TRBJ1-1, with a weak D call TRBD1 (5 bases). CDR3 size: 17 residues. Germline CDR1 is MGHRA and CDR2 is YSYEKL. Between the trimmed V and J ends, which lost 4 bases and 3 bases, there was a span of 21 bases. The CDR3 here is CASSPPPYRTRDTEAFF. The CDR3 DNA reads as TGCGCCAGCAGCCCTCCTCCCTATAGGACAAGAGACACTGAAGCTTTCTTT.

The gene calls are TRBV20-1 and TRBJ1-1; D gene ambiguous. The CDR3 has 15 amino acids. V lost 0 bases and J 0 bases, leaving 11 bases between the germline ends. Germline values: CDR1 DFQATT, CDR2 SNEGSKA (reference sequence). CDR3 bases: TGCAGTGCTAGAGACTCCGGCAGACTGAACACTGAAGCTTTCTTT. Translation gives CSARDSGRLNTEAFF.

The V and J genes are TRBV3-1 and TRBJ2-5, with D hard to call. V lost 0 bases to trimming and J lost 7 bases, with 9 bases between them. The CDR3 spans 13 residues. Looked up from germline, CDR1 is LGHDT and CDR2 is YNNKEL (reference sequence). This CDR3 is CASSQEYDGTQYF. The DNA for the CDR3 is TGTGCCAGCAGCCAAGAATACGATGGGACCCAGTACTTC.

DNA for the CDR3: TGCGCCAGCAGCTTGGCCGGACCAGGAATTAGCTATGGCTACACCTTC. Its translation is CASSLAGPGISYGYTF. V gene TRBV5-1 combines with J gene TRBJ1-2; D unresolved. V was trimmed by 0 bases and J by 4 bases, leaving 16 bases between them. The CDR3 runs 16 residues. The germline CDR1 and CDR2 sequences are SGHRS and YFSETQ.

The CDR3 protein is CAWNAGGSTEAFF. The CDR3, as DNA: TGTGCCTGGAACGCAGGGGGGAGCACTGAAGCTTTCTTT. V usage is TRBV30 and J usage is TRBJ1-1, with 7 bases matching TRBD1. V dropped 4 bases and J dropped 4; count of bases not matched to a gene: 6. This CDR3 region has 13 residues. Germline V lookup: CDR1 GTSNPN, CDR2 SVGIG (reference sequence).

The chain recombines TRBV9 with TRBJ2-1, with a tentative D call TRBD2 (6 bases). Germline V lookup: CDR1 SGDLS, CDR2 YYNGEE. V lost 3 bases, J lost 5 bases, and 15 bases lay in between. The CDR3 sequence is 15 residues long. The chain's CDR3 is CASSALPGTDNEQFF. The CDR3 nucleotides are TGTGCCAGCAGCGCACTTCCAGGGACTGACAATGAGCAGTTCTTC.

V gene TRBV27 combines with J gene TRBJ1-5, with a tentative D call TRBD1 (5 bases). There are 15 residues in the CDR3. CDR1 MNHEY and CDR2 SMNVEV come from the germline V gene (reference sequence). V was trimmed by 4 bases and J by 3 bases, leaving 13 bases between them. The CDR3 DNA sequence: TGTGCCAGCAGTTCTACTGACAGCTTCAATCAGCCCCAGCATTTT. Translation: CASSSTDSFNQPQHF.

The chain combines TRBV28 with TRBJ2-7, with D perhaps TRBD2 (6 bases). CDR1 is MDHEN, CDR2 SYDVKM, per germline. The V end was cut by 5 bases, the J end by 0 bases, with 14 bases between. The length of the CDR3 is 15 residues. The CDR3 loop is CASSATRGTSYEQYF. CDR3 nucleotide sequence: TGTGCCAGCAGTGCAACCCGCGGGACCTCCTACGAGCAGTACTTC.